Presented here are 25 T cell receptor beta chains from one specimen sequenced in a study of blood T cell repertoires in COVID-19. Using immunoSEQ multiplex PCR, the repertoire was profiled, and TCRdb retains in-frame clones only, with some absent. The data hold 150,000 to 200,000 clones, with 82% observed a single time. The source material was peripheral blood. The receptors stem from a woman older than 75 with active or convalescent COVID-19.

The rearrangement joins TRBV5-1 to TRBJ1-5; D uncertain. The CDR3 totals 13 residues. The germline V and J ends were trimmed by 5 bases and 4 bases, with 10 bases remaining between them. Germline V lookup: CDR1 SGHRS, CDR2 YFSETQ. The CDR3 loop reads CASRRADNQPQHF. The CDR3 nucleotides are TGCGCCAGCAGGAGGGCAGATAATCAGCCCCAGCATTTT.

The chain employs TRBV20-1 and TRBJ1-6; 12 nucleotides align to TRBD1. Germline V gives CDR1 DFQATT, CDR2 SNEGSKA (reference sequence). The V gene end was trimmed by 3 bases and the J gene end by 10 bases; junction bases not matched to a gene: 7. The CDR3 runs 15 residues. The CDR3 region is CSASGGTGGESPLHF. Here the CDR3 DNA reads TGCAGTGCTAGTGGGGGGACAGGGGGCGAATCACCCCTCCACTTT.

This rearrangement joins TRBV19 to TRBJ1-1, with D uncertain. CDR1 and CDR2 from the germline V gene are LNHDA and SQIVND (reference sequence). The CDR3 has 12 residues. Trimming removed 2 bases from V and 4 bases from J, with 5 bases in between. The CDR3 region has the DNA TGTGCCAGTAGTATATCGAGCACTGAAGCTTTCTTT. Amino acid sequence: CASSISSTEAFF.

The chain combines TRBV6-5 with TRBJ1-5; weak D call: TRBD1 (6 bases). Germline CDR1 MNHEY, CDR2 SVGAGI. The CDR3 totals 15 residues. V dropped 0 bases and J dropped 2 bases, with 8 bases sitting between them. In nucleotides, the CDR3 is TGTGCCAGCAGTTACTCGGGGGGGCGCAATCAGCCCCAGCATTTT. Protein sequence: CASSYSGGRNQPQHF.

The rearrangement uses TRBV11-2 and TRBJ2-2, with 7 nucleotides matching TRBD2. This CDR3 is 13 amino acids long. CDR1 is SGHAT, CDR2 FQNNGV, per germline. The V segment lost 5 bases and the J segment 5 bases; nucleotides outside the gene matches: 2. The CDR3 sequence: CASSGGGTGELFF. The CDR3 bases are TGTGCCAGCAGCGGGGGGGGTACCGGGGAGCTGTTTTTT.

V usage is TRBV3-1 (or the pseudogene TRBV3-2) and J usage is TRBJ2-1; 9 positions match TRBD2. CDR3 length: 12 amino acids. The germline gives CDR1 LGHDT, CDR2 YNNKEL (reference sequence). J was trimmed by 12 bases and V by 3 bases; bases with no gene match: 3. The CDR3 protein is CASSQPSGAQFF. DNA for the CDR3: TGTGCCAGCAGCCAGCCTAGCGGGGCGCAGTTCTTC.

This clone was found once. In nucleotides, the CDR3 is TGTGCCAGCAGCTTCCGAGGACAGGACACAGATACGCAGTATTTT. Its translation is CASSFRGQDTDTQYF. V is TRBV11-3 and J is TRBJ2-3; 7 positions match TRBD1. The V and J ends lost 3 bases and 2 bases, in that order; junction bases with no gene match: 5. The germline gives CDR1 SGHNT, CDR2 YENEEA. The CDR3 consists of 15 residues. The variable domain in full, with the rest retrieved from reference TRBV11-3 and TRBJ2-3, is EAGVVQSPRYKIIEKKQPVAFWCNPISGHNTLYWYLQNLGQGPELLIRYENEEAVDDSQLPKDRFSAERLKGVDSTLKIQPAELGDSAVYLCASSFRGQDTDTQYFGPGTRLTVL.

This clone occurred once. The chain links TRBV28 to TRBJ1-2, with a tentative D call TRBD1 (6 bases). The ends were cut back, 8 bases at V and 3 bases at J, with 10 bases in the middle. The CDR3 runs to 12 residues. The germline V gene has CDR1 MDHEN and CDR2 SYDVKM. CDR3 protein: CASGQTYYGYTF. Written as DNA, the CDR3 is TGTGCCAGCGGACAGACTTACTATGGCTACACCTTC.

The chain joins TRBV5-1 to TRBJ1-3; unclear D gene. The CDR3 runs to 17 residues. Germline V gene data show CDR1 as SGHRS and CDR2 as YFSETQ. V was clipped by 0 bases and J by 1 base, with 14 bases between them. The DNA of the CDR3 is TGCGCCAGCAGCTTGGGCGTTCCGGGAGCTTCTGGAAACACCATATATTTT. Its translation is CASSLGVPGASGNTIYF.

This clone was seen more than once but under ten times. This sequence joins TRBV6-5 and TRBJ1-4; TRBD1 might be the D (6 bases). Germline CDR1 and CDR2: MNHEY and SVGAGI. The CDR3 runs 12 residues. Trimming pared 8 bases from V and 5 bases from J, leaving 9 bases between. CDR3 region: CASSGANEKLFF. The CDR3, as DNA: TGTGCCAGCTCAGGGGCGAATGAAAAACTGTTTTTT.

The CDR3 spells CASSIGTVNSPLHF. CDR3 nucleotides: TGTGCCAGCAGCATCGGGACTGTTAATTCACCCCTCCACTTT. The chain has TRBV7-9 and TRBJ1-6; TRBD1 might be the D (5 bases). Trimming left V 5 bases short and J 6 bases short, with 11 bases between. The germline gives CDR1 SEHNR, CDR2 FQNEAQ (reference sequence). The CDR3 consists of 14 residues.

The chain joins TRBV3-1 (or the pseudogene TRBV3-2) to TRBJ1-2, with 7 bases matching TRBD1. V gave up 3 bases and J gave up 4 bases; unmatched junction bases: 5. This CDR3 contains 14 residues. Germline V gene lookup returns CDR1 LGHDT and CDR2 YNNKEL (reference sequence). CDR3 sequence: CASSQTGPFYGYTF. The CDR3 DNA reads as TGTGCCAGCAGCCAGACAGGGCCTTTCTATGGCTACACCTTC.

This clone showed up just once. The chain recombines TRBV29-1 with TRBJ1-2, with D hard to call. Trimming shortened V by 0 bases and J by 4 bases, and 6 bases separated the two germline ends. The germline V gene encodes CDR1 SQVTM and CDR2 ANQGSEA. The CDR3 has 12 amino acids. CDR3 protein: CSVEDVSYGYTF. The CDR3 DNA reads as TGCAGCGTTGAAGACGTGAGCTATGGCTACACCTTC.

The chain combines TRBV15 with TRBJ2-5, with 7 bases fitting TRBD1. V dropped 6 bases and J dropped 4; count of bases not matched to a gene: 5. CDR1 LNHNV and CDR2 YYDKDF come from the germline V gene (reference sequence). The CDR3 is 13 residues long. The CDR3 sequence: CATRRGLGETQYF. The CDR3 DNA reads TGTGCCACCAGAAGGGGGCTTGGAGAGACCCAGTACTTC. Full variable domain (remainder filled in from reference TRBV15 and TRBJ2-5): DAMVIQNPRYQVTQFGKPVTLSCSQTLNHNVMYWYQQKSSQAPKLLFHYYDKDFNNEADTPDNFQSRRPNTSFCFLDIRSPGLGDTAMYLCATRRGLGETQYFGPGTRLLVL.

This clone was seen a few times. The genes are TRBV30 and TRBJ1-3; possible D gene TRBD1, 5 bases. V was pared by 0 bases and J by 4 bases, with 13 bases between. Germline CDR1 is GTSNPN and CDR2 is SVGIG (reference sequence). This CDR3 has 15 residues. CDR3 bases: TGTGCCTGGAGTGTACAGGCTGTAGGAGGAAACACCATATATTTT. Protein product: CAWSVQAVGGNTIYF.

The chain uses TRBV7-2 and TRBJ1-6; the D gene is possibly TRBD1 (6 bases). The CDR3 totals 15 residues. Looked up from germline, CDR1 is SGHTA and CDR2 is FQGNSA. V gave up 2 bases and J gave up 6 bases, with 11 bases separating them. The CDR3 coding sequence is TGTGCCAGCAGCTTACTCGGACAGACTAATTCACCCCTCCACTTT. Protein: CASSLLGQTNSPLHF.

This clone was seen only a few times. The V and J genes are TRBV9 and TRBJ2-3; tentatively, D is TRBD2 (6 bases). Germline-derived CDR1 and CDR2 are SGDLS and YYNGEE. CDR3 length: 15 residues. V lost 4 bases and J 6 bases, leaving 18 bases between the germline ends. CDR3 in DNA: TGTGCCAGCAGCCAAGCGGGCGGGCTGCTTGATACGCAGTATTTT. This gives the protein CASSQAGGLLDTQYF.

The genes are TRBV29-1 and TRBJ1-2; 8 nucleotides agree with TRBD1. Trimming at V came to 1 base and at J to 4 bases, leaving 2 bases not matched to a gene. In germline, CDR1 is SQVTM, CDR2 ANQGSEA. There are 13 residues in the CDR3. The CDR3 protein is CSVEVDRVYGYTF. CDR3 in DNA: TGCAGCGTTGAAGTGGACAGGGTCTATGGCTACACCTTC.

This chain links TRBV12-3 or TRBV12-4 with TRBJ1-3; no reliable D call. The CDR3 length is 13 residues. V lost 8 bases and J 4 bases, leaving 12 bases between the germline ends. The CDR3 DNA reads TGTGCCAGCTTCGGAGGCTTCGGAAACACCATATATTTT. Its translation: CASFGGFGNTIYF.

This chain connects TRBV5-5 to TRBJ2-2, with no clear D. Germline V lookup: CDR1 SGHKS, CDR2 YYEKEE (reference sequence). Between the trimmed V and J ends, which lost 10 bases and 2 bases, there was a span of 15 bases. CDR3 length: 14 residues. DNA for the CDR3: TGTGCCTCCAAGACCGACACAAACACCGGGGAGCTGTTTTTT. The encoded protein is CASKTDTNTGELFF.

By its share, this clone is medium-sized. The V gene is TRBV2, the J gene TRBJ1-1; 9 nucleotides align to TRBD1. The CDR3 is 14 residues long. CDR1 and CDR2 from the germline V gene are SNHLY and FYNNEI. The V gene end was trimmed by 6 bases and the J gene end by 5 bases; junction bases not matched to a gene: 7. The chain's CDR3 is CASRQGAEKTEAFF. CDR3 sequence (DNA): TGTGCCAGCAGACAGGGGGCAGAGAAAACTGAAGCTTTCTTT.

V usage is TRBV5-1 and J usage is TRBJ2-5; D unclear. The CDR3 is 14 amino acids. The germline gives CDR1 SGHRS, CDR2 YFSETQ. Trimming removed 0 bases at V and 4 bases at J, with 10 bases between. CDR3 coding DNA: TGCGCCAGCAGCTTGGGAGGCCCCAGAGAGACCCAGTACTTC. Its translation is CASSLGGPRETQYF.

J is TRBJ2-7 and V is TRBV6-5; 7 bases agree with TRBD1. CDR1 is MNHEY, CDR2 SVGAGI, per germline. The CDR3 totals 14 residues. V trimming: 7 bases; J trimming: 0 bases; junction bases outside the gene matches: 6. CDR3 protein: CASTVTGSSYEQYF. CDR3 coding DNA: TGTGCCAGCACCGTGACAGGGTCCTCCTACGAGCAGTACTTC.

At least ten counts were recorded for this clone. V gene TRBV7-9 combines with J gene TRBJ1-2; 7 nucleotides agree with TRBD1. This CDR3 has 16 residues. Per germline, CDR1 SEHNR and CDR2 FQNEAQ (reference sequence). V lost 5 bases and J lost 2; bases outside the gene matches: 11. The CDR3 coding sequence is TGTGCCAGCAGCCCTATGGGGGGACAGCCCAACTATGGCTACACCTTC. This codes for CASSPMGGQPNYGYTF.

V is TRBV15 and J is TRBJ2-1, with TRBD2 matching over 9 bases. Per germline, CDR1 LNHNV and CDR2 YYDKDF (reference sequence). This CDR3 has 15 amino acids. The ends lost 0 bases at V and 8 bases at J; junction bases unmatched: 5. In nucleotides, the CDR3 is TGTGCCACCAGCAGAGAGGTAAGCGGGAGGCATGAGCAGTTCTTC. Its protein is CATSREVSGRHEQFF.